A selection of T cell receptor beta chains follows, all from one sample in a study of blood T cells in healthy people across ages. One entry per CDR3 protein, called by TCRdb with MiXCR from the 5' RACE reads. The data hold over a million distinct CDR3 sequences, with 45% observed a single time. The specimen was blood. Receptors were obtained from a woman aged 55-70 years in good health. Each CDR3 is given with its conserved first and last residue. Fields, in order: D gene, J gene, clone size, V gene, CDR3 protein, CDR3 DNA. D genes are given only for firm matches. Clone sizes are given selectively: once, few, many, or a class where the clone is expanded.

>TRBD1|TRBJ2-7|-|TRBV20-1
CSARDLGQGPYEQYF
TGCAGTGCTAGAGATCTAGGACAGGGCCCCTACGAGCAGTACTTC
>-|TRBJ1-2|few|TRBV20-1
CSARPLGYTF
TGCAGTGCTAGACCCCTAGGCTACACCTTC
>TRBD2|TRBJ2-3|few|TRBV15
CATSRGTTGGTTDTQYF
TGTGCCACCAGCAGAGGTACGACGGGAGGGACAACAGATACGCAGTATTTT
>-|TRBJ2-1|-|TRBV9
CAGSPTLAKAEQFF
TGTGCCGGCAGCCCCACGCTAGCGAAGGCTGAGCAGTTCTTC
>TRBD1|TRBJ1-1|-|TRBV5-1
CASSLARQGGTEAFF
TGCGCCAGCAGCTTGGCCAGACAGGGGGGCACTGAAGCTTTCTTT
>-|TRBJ1-2|-|TRBV7-2
CASSTYKTDNYGHTF
TGTGCCAGCAGCACATACAAGACAGATAACTATGGCCACACCTTC
>-|TRBJ1-6|-|TRBV10-3
CAISEGGNNSPLHF
TGTGCCATCAGTGAAGGAGGAAATAATTCACCCCTCCACTTT
>-|TRBJ2-3|-|TRBV6-1
CASKIRGTDTQYF
TGTGCCAGCAAGATCCGGGGGACAGATACGCAGTATTTT
>-|TRBJ1-2|-|TRBV5-1
CASSCGGGSGYTF
TGCGCCAGCAGCTGTGGAGGGGGATCTGGCTACACCTTC
>TRBD1|TRBJ1-4|-|TRBV30
CAWSLTGGGEKLFF
TGTGCCTGGAGTTTGACAGGGGGTGGAGAAAAACTGTTTTTT
>-|TRBJ1-2|many|TRBV29-1
CSASLTRNYGYTF
TGCAGCGCCAGTCTTACGCGGAACTATGGCTACACCTTC
>TRBD2|TRBJ2-5|-|TRBV28
CTSSPGLAGVETQYF
TGTACCAGCAGTCCGGGACTAGCGGGAGTCGAGACCCAGTACTTC
>-|TRBJ1-5|-|TRBV27
CASSLFLGVGNQPQHF
TGTGCCAGCAGTTTATTTTTGGGGGTGGGCAATCAGCCCCAGCATTTT
>TRBD2|TRBJ2-3|few|TRBV28
CAVRTSGESTDTQYF
TGTGCCGTCCGGACTAGCGGGGAAAGCACAGATACGCAGTATTTT
>TRBD1|TRBJ2-1|-|TRBV27
CASRDRGSFYNEQFF
TGTGCCAGCAGGGACAGGGGGTCCTTCTACAATGAGCAGTTCTTC
>-|TRBJ2-1|-|TRBV20-1
CSASSGGIYNEQFF
TGCAGTGCTAGCTCTGGCGGAATCTACAATGAGCAGTTCTTC
>-|TRBJ2-1|-|TRBV5-1
CASSLGIGNEQFF
TGCGCCAGCAGCTTGGGGATTGGGAATGAGCAGTTCTTC
>-|TRBJ2-1|few|TRBV20-1
CSASGGVHLYEQFF
TGCAGTGCTAGTGGCGGAGTACACCTCTATGAGCAGTTCTTC
>-|TRBJ2-7|-|TRBV15
CATSVDGYEQYF
TGTGCCACCAGCGTTGACGGCTACGAGCAGTACTTC
>-|TRBJ2-7|-|TRBV29-1
CSVEAKGGPYEQYF
TGCAGCGTTGAGGCCAAGGGCGGTCCCTACGAGCAGTACTTC
>-|TRBJ2-1|-|TRBV15
CATSRGGTPSLNEQFF
TGTGCCACCAGCAGAGGTGGGACGCCTAGCCTCAATGAGCAGTTCTTC
>-|TRBJ2-1|few|TRBV11-2
CASSSGQPNNEQFF
TGTGCCAGCAGCTCCGGACAGCCTAACAATGAGCAGTTCTTC
>-|TRBJ2-1|few|TRBV21-1
CASPGYRGRDEQFF
TGTGCCAGCCCAGGATATAGAGGTAGAGATGAGCAGTTCTTC
>-|TRBJ2-7|-|TRBV11-2
CASSLDRPTTYEQYF
TGTGCCAGCAGCTTAGATCGTCCAACTACTTACGAGCAGTACTTC
>-|TRBJ1-1|-|TRBV28
CASSLGDDTEAFF
TGTGCCAGCAGTTTAGGAGATGACACTGAAGCTTTCTTT
>-|TRBJ2-7|-|TRBV11-2
CASSPFGLSGTYEQYF
TGTGCCAGCAGCCCCTTTGGACTGTCGGGAACCTACGAGCAGTACTTC
>-|TRBJ2-7|-|TRBV28
CASSLFLSFYEQYF
TGTGCCAGCAGTTTATTTCTGAGTTTCTACGAGCAGTACTTC
>-|TRBJ2-5|-|TRBV6-5
CASSYLRGGQGGQETQYF
TGTGCCAGCAGTTACCTCCGGGGAGGCCAGGGGGGGCAAGAGACCCAGTACTTC
>-|TRBJ2-7|few|TRBV20-1
CSASTLGDEQYF
TGCAGTGCTAGTACTTTGGGGGACGAGCAGTACTTC
>-|TRBJ2-5|few|TRBV15
CATSRDAAGKETQYF
TGTGCCACCAGCAGAGATGCGGCCGGGAAAGAGACCCAGTACTTC
>-|TRBJ2-7|-|TRBV13
CASSPRGGTEPYEQYF
TGTGCCAGCAGCCCCCGAGGTGGGACCGAACCCTACGAGCAGTACTTC
>TRBD2|TRBJ2-1|-|TRBV12-3/TRBV12-4
CASSLNGRAPREQFF
TGTGCCAGCAGTTTAAACGGGAGGGCGCCGCGTGAGCAGTTCTTC
>TRBD1|TRBJ1-2|few|TRBV11-2
CASSGGSNGYTF
TGTGCCAGTTCAGGGGGCAGCAATGGCTACACCTTC
>-|TRBJ2-3|-|TRBV2
CASSGRHTQYF
TGTGCCAGCAGTGGGCGACATACGCAGTATTTT
>-|TRBJ2-7|-|TRBV28
CASIPNGASYEQYF
TGTGCCAGCATCCCCAACGGGGCCTCCTACGAGCAGTACTTC
>-|TRBJ2-7|many|TRBV7-2
CASSLVPGSSYEQYF
TGTGCCAGCAGCTTAGTCCCCGGGAGCTCCTACGAGCAGTACTTC
>TRBD2|TRBJ2-3|many|TRBV9
CASSVAGTSSTDTQYF
TGTGCCAGCAGCGTAGCCGGGACTAGCAGCACAGATACGCAGTATTTT
>-|TRBJ1-6|-|TRBV7-9
CASSLVFGVSPLHF
TGTGCCAGCAGCTTAGTTTTCGGGGTTTCACCCCTCCACTTT
>TRBD2|TRBJ2-1|-|TRBV5-1
CASSKLGVAGGLHEQFF
TGCGCCAGCAGCAAGCTAGGGGTAGCGGGAGGTCTCCATGAGCAGTTCTTC
>-|TRBJ1-4|once|TRBV20-1
CSARDPGDPFATNEKLFF
TGCAGTGCTAGAGACCCGGGAGATCCTTTCGCAACTAATGAAAAACTGTTTTTT
>-|TRBJ2-1|-|TRBV29-1
CSVGQSYNEQFF
TGCAGCGTTGGGCAGAGCTACAATGAGCAGTTCTTC